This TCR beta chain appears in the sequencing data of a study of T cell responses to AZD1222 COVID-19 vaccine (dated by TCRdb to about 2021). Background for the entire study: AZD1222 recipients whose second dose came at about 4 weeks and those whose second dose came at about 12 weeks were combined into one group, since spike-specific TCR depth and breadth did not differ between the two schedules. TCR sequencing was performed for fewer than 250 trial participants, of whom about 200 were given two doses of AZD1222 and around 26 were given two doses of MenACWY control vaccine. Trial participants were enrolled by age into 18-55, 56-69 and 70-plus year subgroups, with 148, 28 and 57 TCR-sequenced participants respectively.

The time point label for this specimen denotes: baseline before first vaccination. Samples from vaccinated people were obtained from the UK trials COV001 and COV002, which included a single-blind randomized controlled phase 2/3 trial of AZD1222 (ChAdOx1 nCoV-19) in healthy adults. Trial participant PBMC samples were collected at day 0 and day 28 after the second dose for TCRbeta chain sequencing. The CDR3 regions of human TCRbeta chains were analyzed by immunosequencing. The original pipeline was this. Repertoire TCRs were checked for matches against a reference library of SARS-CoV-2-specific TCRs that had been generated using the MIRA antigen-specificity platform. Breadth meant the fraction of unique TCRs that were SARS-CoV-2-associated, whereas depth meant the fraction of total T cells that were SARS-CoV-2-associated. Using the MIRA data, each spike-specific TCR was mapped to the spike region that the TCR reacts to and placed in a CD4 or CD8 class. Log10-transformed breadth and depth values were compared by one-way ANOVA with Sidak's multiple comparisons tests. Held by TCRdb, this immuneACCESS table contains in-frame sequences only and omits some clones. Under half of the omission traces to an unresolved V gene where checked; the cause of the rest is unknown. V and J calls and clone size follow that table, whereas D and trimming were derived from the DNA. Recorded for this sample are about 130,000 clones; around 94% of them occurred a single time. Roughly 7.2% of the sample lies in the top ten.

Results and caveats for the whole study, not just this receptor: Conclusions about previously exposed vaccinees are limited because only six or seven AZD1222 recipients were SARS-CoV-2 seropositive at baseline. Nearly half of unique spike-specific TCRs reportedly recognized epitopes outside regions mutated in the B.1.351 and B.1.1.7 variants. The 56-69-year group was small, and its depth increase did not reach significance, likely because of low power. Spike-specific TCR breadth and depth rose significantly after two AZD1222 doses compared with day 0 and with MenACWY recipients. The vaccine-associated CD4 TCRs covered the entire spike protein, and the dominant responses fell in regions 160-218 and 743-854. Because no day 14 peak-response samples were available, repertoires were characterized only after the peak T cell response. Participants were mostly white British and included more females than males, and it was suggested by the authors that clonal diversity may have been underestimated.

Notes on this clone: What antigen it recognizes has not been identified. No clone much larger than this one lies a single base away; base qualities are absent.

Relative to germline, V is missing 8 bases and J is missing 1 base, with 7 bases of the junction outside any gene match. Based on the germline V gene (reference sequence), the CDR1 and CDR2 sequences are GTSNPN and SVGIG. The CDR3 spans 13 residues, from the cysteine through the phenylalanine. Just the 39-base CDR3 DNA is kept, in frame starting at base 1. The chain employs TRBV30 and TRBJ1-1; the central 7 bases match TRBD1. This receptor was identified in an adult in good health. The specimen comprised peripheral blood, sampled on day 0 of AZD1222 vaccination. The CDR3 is CARTGTANTEAFF. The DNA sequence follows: TGTGCCCGCACGGGGACAGCGAACACTGAAGCTTTCTTT. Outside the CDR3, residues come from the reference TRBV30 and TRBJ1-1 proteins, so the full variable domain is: SQTIHQWPATLVQPVGSPLSLECTVEGTSNPNLYWYRQAAGRGLQLLFYSVGIGQISSEVPQNLSASRPQDRQFILSSKKLLLSDSGFYLCARTGTANTEAFFGQGTRLTVV.